Listed below are T cell receptor beta chains from one sample, sequenced in a study of beta chain features in type 1 diabetes. Sequenced by immunoSEQ multiplex PCR; TCRdb stores in-frame clones only, minus some. The data contain 130,000 to 150,000 clones, under 60% of them singletons. Sequencing used Tregs from blood. These TCRs come from a man younger than 35 in good health. Both conserved end residues are part of each CDR3. D genes are given only for firm matches. Clone size, where shown, is once, few, many, or a class for clones that have expanded.

len	d_gene	v_gene	abundance	j_gene	CDR3aa	CDR3nt
20	TRBD1	TRBV10-3	.	TRBJ2-1	CAISGLYQDRARLSYNEQFF	TGTGCCATCAGTGGTCTATATCAGGACAGGGCTAGACTCTCCTACAATGAGCAGTTCTTC
13	.	TRBV5-5	.	TRBJ1-2	CASSLSPNYGYTF	TGTGCCAGCAGCTTAAGCCCTAACTATGGCTACACCTTC
18	TRBD1	TRBV10-3	once	TRBJ2-6	CATAIHRGPRSGANVLTF	TGTGCCACTGCGATTCACAGGGGCCCCCGCTCTGGGGCCAACGTCCTGACTTTC
16	.	TRBV5-1	.	TRBJ2-6	CASSLRDFSGANVLTF	TGCGCCAGCAGCCTGCGGGACTTCTCTGGGGCCAACGTCCTGACTTTC
15	.	TRBV9	.	TRBJ2-7	CASSVGGANHYEQYF	TGTGCCAGCAGCGTTGGAGGGGCTAACCACTACGAGCAGTACTTC
12	TRBD1	TRBV29-1	.	TRBJ1-4	CSVVTGGEKLFF	TGCAGCGTTGTGACAGGGGGGGAAAAACTGTTTTTT
16	TRBD1	TRBV7-8	few	TRBJ1-1	CASSLEGALTNTEAFF	TGTGCCAGCAGCTTAGAGGGGGCCCTAACGAACACTGAAGCTTTCTTT
13	.	TRBV6-6	.	TRBJ1-1	CASRGTVNTEAFF	TGTGCCAGTAGGGGCACGGTGAACACTGAAGCTTTCTTT
17	.	TRBV4-3	.	TRBJ1-2	CASSNNLRQGRYYGYTF	TGCGCCAGTAGCAACAATTTACGGCAGGGCCGATACTATGGCTACACCTTC
14	.	TRBV7-7	.	TRBJ2-3	CASSLSSSADTQYF	TGTGCTAGCAGCTTATCTAGCTCAGCCGATACGCAGTATTTT
15	.	TRBV5-4	.	TRBJ1-1	CASSLDLVRGSEAFF	TGTGCCAGCAGCTTGGACCTTGTAAGGGGCTCTGAAGCTTTCTTT
15	TRBD2	TRBV19	few	TRBJ2-6	CASSREGRGANVLTF	TGTGCCAGTAGTAGGGAGGGTCGGGGGGCCAACGTCCTGACTTTC
14	TRBD2	TRBV6-1	.	TRBJ2-3	CASGRAGVTDTQYF	TGTGCCAGCGGTAGAGCGGGGGTAACAGATACGCAGTATTTT
13	.	TRBV6-5	.	TRBJ1-2	CASTTQGNYGYTF	TGTGCCAGCACCACTCAGGGAAACTATGGCTACACCTTC
18	TRBD1	TRBV10-3	.	TRBJ2-5	CAISDIGDRRRALKTQYF	TGTGCCATCAGTGATATAGGGGACAGACGTAGGGCGTTGAAGACCCAGTACTTC
17	TRBD2	TRBV7-2	.	TRBJ2-3	CASSLARLAGAGDTQYF	TGTGCCAGCAGCTTAGCGCGCCTAGCGGGGGCGGGAGATACGCAGTATTTT
13	.	TRBV5-4	few	TRBJ1-2	CASSLGAGYGYTF	TGTGCCAGCAGCTTGGGGGCAGGCTATGGCTACACCTTC
15	.	TRBV4-3	.	TRBJ1-2	CASSATMGQTYGYTF	TGCGCCAGCAGCGCTACTATGGGGCAGACGTATGGCTACACCTTC
15	.	TRBV19	.	TRBJ1-5	CASKSWRNSNQPQHF	TGTGCCAGTAAGTCTTGGCGGAATAGCAATCAGCCCCAGCATTTT
16	.	TRBV7-9	.	TRBJ1-6	CASSLERSSYNSPLHF	TGTGCCAGCAGCTTAGAGCGGAGCTCCTATAATTCACCCCTCCACTTT
15	TRBD1	TRBV7-3	.	TRBJ2-5	CASSPQQGAWETQYF	TGTGCCAGCAGCCCCCAACAGGGGGCCTGGGAGACCCAGTACTTC
14	.	TRBV16	.	TRBJ1-2	CASSQDTGRYGYTF	TGTGCCAGCAGCCAAGATACAGGGCGGTATGGCTACACCTTC
17	TRBD2	TRBV9	.	TRBJ2-3	CASSPQPGLRSSDTQYF	TGTGCCAGCAGCCCACAACCGGGACTAAGGTCGTCAGATACGCAGTATTTT
16	.	TRBV5-1	.	TRBJ2-7	CASSFGSAGNSYEQYF	TGCGCCAGCAGCTTCGGTAGTGCGGGCAACTCCTACGAGCAGTACTTC
17	.	TRBV18	.	TRBJ1-2	CASSPMSFWATNYGYTF	TGTGCCAGCTCACCGATGTCCTTTTGGGCTACTAACTATGGCTACACCTTC
14	TRBD1	TRBV5-1	.	TRBJ2-3	CASSLDRVTDTQYF	TGCGCCAGCAGCTTAGACAGGGTAACGGATACGCAGTATTTT
16	.	TRBV7-6	.	TRBJ1-2	CASSLVAAGDSYGYTF	TGTGCCAGCAGCTTAGTTGCAGCGGGGGATAGTTATGGCTACACCTTC
17	TRBD2	TRBV13	few	TRBJ2-3	CASSRRLAGTVTDTQYF	TGTGCCAGCAGCCGCCGACTAGCGGGGACGGTCACAGATACGCAGTATTTT
18	TRBD1	TRBV7-8	.	TRBJ1-2	CASSLVQGQGLFGAGYTF	TGTGCCAGCAGCTTAGTGCAGGGACAGGGGTTATTTGGGGCTGGCTACACCTTC
17	.	TRBV30	.	TRBJ1-5	CAWSVGRRGTGYQPQHF	TGTGCCTGGAGTGTCGGCAGAAGGGGGACGGGGTATCAGCCCCAGCATTTT
16	TRBD1	TRBV6-6	.	TRBJ2-1	CAAYSGRQGVHNEQFF	TGTGCCGCCTATTCGGGGAGACAGGGTGTCCACAATGAGCAGTTCTTC
16	.	TRBV18	.	TRBJ1-2	CASSPVDQGYGYGYTF	TGTGCCAGCTCACCAGTCGATCAGGGGTATGGCTATGGCTACACCTTC
17	.	TRBV18	few	TRBJ1-6	CASSPAQGRLVGSPLHF	TGTGCCAGCTCACCAGCACAGGGAAGACTCGTTGGATCACCCCTCCACTTT
15	.	TRBV6-5	few	TRBJ2-1	CASSTSQGSYNEQFF	TGTGCCAGCAGTACCTCGCAGGGGTCCTACAATGAGCAGTTCTTC
13	.	TRBV19	.	TRBJ1-2	CASSIGGRRGYTF	TGTGCCAGTAGTATCGGAGGGCGGCGTGGCTACACCTTC
11	.	TRBV7-2	few	TRBJ2-5	CASSSGETQYF	TGTGCCAGCAGCTCGGGTGAGACCCAGTACTTC
12	.	TRBV5-1	few	TRBJ1-1	CASSSVNTEAFF	TGCGCCAGCAGCTCGGTGAACACTGAAGCTTTCTTT
16	.	TRBV28	.	TRBJ2-3	CASSLSLGQGQDTQYF	TGTGCCAGCAGTCTCTCCCTCGGGCAGGGGCAAGATACGCAGTATTTT
14	.	TRBV4-3	.	TRBJ2-3	CASSQDRGVHTQYF	TGCGCCAGCAGCCAAGATCGAGGCGTACATACGCAGTATTTT
13	TRBD2	TRBV30	few	TRBJ2-3	CAWSGGATDTQYF	TGTGCCTGGAGCGGGGGGGCTACAGATACGCAGTATTTT
14	TRBD2	TRBV7-3	few	TRBJ2-3	CASSPGGVWDTQYF	TGTGCCAGCAGCCCGGGAGGGGTTTGGGATACGCAGTATTTT
15	TRBD1	TRBV5-4	.	TRBJ1-6	CASTWGTGEESPLHF	TGTGCCAGCACCTGGGGGACAGGGGAGGAATCACCCCTCCACTTT
15	TRBD1	TRBV5-1	few	TRBJ2-7	CASSLGRGFSYEQYF	TGCGCCAGCAGCTTGGGCAGGGGGTTCTCCTACGAGCAGTACTTC
10	.	TRBV27	few	TRBJ1-5	CASRGQPQHF	TGTGCCAGCCGGGGTCAGCCCCAGCATTTT
14	TRBD1	TRBV5-4	few	TRBJ2-2	CASRRGQGIGELFF	TGTGCCAGCAGGCGGGGACAGGGGATCGGGGAGCTGTTTTTT
15	TRBD2	TRBV27	.	TRBJ2-1	CASSFGLAGGNEQFF	TGTGCCAGCAGTTTTGGCCTAGCGGGAGGCAATGAGCAGTTCTTC
16	TRBD1	TRBV6-6	few	TRBJ1-4	CASSLRQGATNEKLFF	TGTGCCAGCAGTTTGCGACAGGGGGCAACTAATGAAAAACTGTTTTTT
16	TRBD1	TRBV30	.	TRBJ1-2	CAWRPQQRQGYYGYTF	TGTGCCTGGAGACCTCAACAGCGACAGGGTTACTATGGCTACACCTTC
15	TRBD2	TRBV7-8	.	TRBJ2-7	CASRRSGGLTYEQYF	TGTGCCAGCAGGCGTAGCGGGGGGCTTACCTACGAGCAGTACTTC
15	TRBD1	TRBV15	few	TRBJ2-2	CATSTQGLLTGELFF	TGTGCCACCAGCACACAGGGGCTCCTTACCGGGGAGCTGTTTTTT
15	.	TRBV7-2	once	TRBJ2-3	CASSEDMPQSDTQYF	TGTGCCAGCAGCGAGGACATGCCCCAATCGGATACGCAGTATTTT
14	TRBD1	TRBV27	.	TRBJ2-2	CASSLGTGTGELFF	TGTGCCAGCAGTTTAGGGACAGGCACCGGGGAGCTGTTTTTT
17	TRBD2	TRBV5-4	few	TRBJ2-3	CASSTPRAGGFTDTQYF	TGTGCCAGCAGCACCCCACGAGCGGGAGGCTTCACAGATACGCAGTATTTT
16	TRBD1	TRBV19	.	TRBJ1-1	CASSMRQGALSTEAFF	TGTGCCAGTAGTATGAGGCAGGGGGCGCTTTCCACTGAAGCTTTCTTT
14	TRBD1	TRBV7-2	few	TRBJ2-5	CASSLGGTEETQYF	TGTGCCAGCAGCTTAGGAGGGACAGAAGAGACCCAGTACTTC
14	TRBD2	TRBV28	.	TRBJ2-1	CASSISGGSGEQFF	TGTGCCAGCAGTATTAGCGGGGGATCGGGTGAGCAGTTCTTC
12	.	TRBV29-1	few	TRBJ1-5	CSGQSPNQPQHF	TGCAGCGGACAGAGTCCCAATCAGCCCCAGCATTTT